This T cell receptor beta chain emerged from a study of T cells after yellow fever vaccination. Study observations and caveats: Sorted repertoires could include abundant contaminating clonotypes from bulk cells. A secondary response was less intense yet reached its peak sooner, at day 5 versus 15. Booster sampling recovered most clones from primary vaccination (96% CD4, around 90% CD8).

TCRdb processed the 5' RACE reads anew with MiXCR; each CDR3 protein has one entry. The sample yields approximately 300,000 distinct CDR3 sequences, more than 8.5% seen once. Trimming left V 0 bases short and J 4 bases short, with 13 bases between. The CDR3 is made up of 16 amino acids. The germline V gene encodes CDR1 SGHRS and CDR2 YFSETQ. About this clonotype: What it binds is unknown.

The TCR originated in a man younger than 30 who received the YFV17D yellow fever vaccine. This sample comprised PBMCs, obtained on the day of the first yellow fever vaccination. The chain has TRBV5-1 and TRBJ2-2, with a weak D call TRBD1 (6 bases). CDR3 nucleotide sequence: TGCGCCAGCAGCTTGGCCCCGGACAGAAGCACCGGGGAGCTGTTTTTT. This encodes CASSLAPDRSTGELFF.